Reported below is one TCR beta chain. The entry originates in a study of blood T cell repertoires in COVID-19. Profiled with immunoSEQ multiplex PCR; TCRdb holds only in-frame clones, not every one. The table has a few hundred thousand clones, about nine tenths seen once; the top ten hold roughly 6%. The junction had 9 bases not matched to a gene; V was cut back by 5 bases and J by 9 bases. From germline, CDR1 is SGHTA and CDR2 FQGNSA. This CDR3 contains 14 residues. This clonotype was obtained from a woman aged 45-59 years with COVID-19, enrolled during active disease. V and J are TRBV7-2 and TRBJ2-2; TRBD2 agrees at 7 bases. The sample was peripheral blood. CDR3 sequence (DNA): TGTGCCAGCAGCCTGACTAGCCCGATTAGGGAGCTGTTTTTT. Its translation: CASSLTSPIRELFF. Full variable domain (missing parts from reference TRBV7-2 and TRBJ2-2): GAGVSQSPSNKVTEKGKDVELRCDPISGHTALYWYRQSLGQGLEFLIYFQGNSAPDKSGLPSDRFSAERTGGSVSTLTIQRTQQEDSAVYLCASSLTSPIRELFFGEGSRLTVL.